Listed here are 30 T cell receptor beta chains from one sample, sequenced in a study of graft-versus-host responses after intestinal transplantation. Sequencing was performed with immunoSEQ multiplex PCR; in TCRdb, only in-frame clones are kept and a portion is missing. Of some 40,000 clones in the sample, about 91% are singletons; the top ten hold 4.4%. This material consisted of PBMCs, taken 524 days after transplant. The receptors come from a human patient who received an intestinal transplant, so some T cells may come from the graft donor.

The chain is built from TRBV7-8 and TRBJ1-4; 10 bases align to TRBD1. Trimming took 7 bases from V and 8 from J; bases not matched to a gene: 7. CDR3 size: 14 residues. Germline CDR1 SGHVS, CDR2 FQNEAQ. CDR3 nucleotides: TGTGCCAGCACCCGGACAGGGGGTATCGAAAAACTGTTTTTT. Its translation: CASTRTGGIEKLFF.

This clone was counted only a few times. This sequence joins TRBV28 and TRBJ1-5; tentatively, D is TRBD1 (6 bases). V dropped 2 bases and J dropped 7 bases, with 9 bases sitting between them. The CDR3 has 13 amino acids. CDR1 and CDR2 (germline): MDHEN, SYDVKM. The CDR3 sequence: CASSLPGDQPQHF. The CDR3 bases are TGTGCCAGCAGTTTACCAGGGGACCAGCCCCAGCATTTT.

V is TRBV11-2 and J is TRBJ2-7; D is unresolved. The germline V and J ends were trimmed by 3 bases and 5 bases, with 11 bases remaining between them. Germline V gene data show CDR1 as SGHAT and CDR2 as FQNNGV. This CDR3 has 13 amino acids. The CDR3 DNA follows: TGTGCCAGCAGCTTCTCTCAGCCACACGAGCAGTACTTC. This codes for CASSFSQPHEQYF.

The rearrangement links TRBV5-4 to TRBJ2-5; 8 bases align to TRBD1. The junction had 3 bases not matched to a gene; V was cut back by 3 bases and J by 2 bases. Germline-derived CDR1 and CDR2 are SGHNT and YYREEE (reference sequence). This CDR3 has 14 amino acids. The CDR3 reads CASSSRQGQETQYF. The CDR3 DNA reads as TGTGCCAGCAGCTCCCGACAGGGGCAAGAGACCCAGTACTTC. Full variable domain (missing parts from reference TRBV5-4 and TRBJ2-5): ETGVTQSPTHLIKTRGQQVTLRCSSQSGHNTVSWYQQALGQGPQFIFQYYREEENGRGNFPPRFSGLQFPNYSSELNVNALELDDSALYLCASSSRQGQETQYFGPGTRLLVL.

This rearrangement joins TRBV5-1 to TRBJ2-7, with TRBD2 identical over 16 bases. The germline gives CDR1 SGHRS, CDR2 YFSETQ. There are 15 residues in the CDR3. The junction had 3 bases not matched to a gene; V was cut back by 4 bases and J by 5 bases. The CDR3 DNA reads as TGCGCCAGCAGCACGGGACTAGCGGGAGGGAACGAGCAGTACTTC. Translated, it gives CASSTGLAGGNEQYF.

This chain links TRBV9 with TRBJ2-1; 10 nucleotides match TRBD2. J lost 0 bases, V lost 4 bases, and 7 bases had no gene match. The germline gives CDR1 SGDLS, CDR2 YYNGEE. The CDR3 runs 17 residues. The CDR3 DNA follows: TGTGCCAGCAGCACCGGGACTAGCGCCGGCTCCTACAATGAGCAGTTCTTC. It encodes CASSTGTSAGSYNEQFF.

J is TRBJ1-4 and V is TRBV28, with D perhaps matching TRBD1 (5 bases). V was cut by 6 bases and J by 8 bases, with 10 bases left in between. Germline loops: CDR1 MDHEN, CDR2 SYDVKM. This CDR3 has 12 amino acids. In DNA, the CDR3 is TGTGCCAGCAGAGGATGGACAGAAAAACTGTTTTTT. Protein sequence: CASRGWTEKLFF.

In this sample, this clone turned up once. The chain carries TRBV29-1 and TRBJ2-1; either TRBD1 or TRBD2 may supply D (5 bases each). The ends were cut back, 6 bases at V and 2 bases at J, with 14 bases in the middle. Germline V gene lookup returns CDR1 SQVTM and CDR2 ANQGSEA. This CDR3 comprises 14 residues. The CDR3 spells CSVGERLTYNEQFF. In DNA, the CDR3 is TGCAGCGTGGGGGAGCGCCTTACCTACAATGAGCAGTTCTTC.

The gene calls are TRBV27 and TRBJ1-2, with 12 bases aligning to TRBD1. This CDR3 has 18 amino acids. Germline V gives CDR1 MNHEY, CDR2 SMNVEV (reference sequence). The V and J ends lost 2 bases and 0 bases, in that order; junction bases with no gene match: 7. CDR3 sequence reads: CASSLRGQGALSNYGYTF. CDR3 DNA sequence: TGTGCCAGCAGTTTAAGGGGACAGGGGGCCTTGTCTAACTATGGCTACACCTTC.

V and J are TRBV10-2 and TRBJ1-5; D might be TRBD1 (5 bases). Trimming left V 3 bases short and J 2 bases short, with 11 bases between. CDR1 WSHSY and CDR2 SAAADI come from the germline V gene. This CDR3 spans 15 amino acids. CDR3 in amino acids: CASSERGTGNQPQHF. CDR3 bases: TGCGCCAGCAGTGAAAGAGGGACGGGCAATCAGCCCCAGCATTTT.

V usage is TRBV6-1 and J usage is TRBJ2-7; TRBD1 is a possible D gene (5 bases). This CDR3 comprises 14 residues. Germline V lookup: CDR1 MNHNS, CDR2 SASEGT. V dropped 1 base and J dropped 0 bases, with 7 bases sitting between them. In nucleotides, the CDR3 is TGTGCCAGCAGTGAAGTCGACAGCTCCTACGAGCAGTACTTC. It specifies CASSEVDSSYEQYF.

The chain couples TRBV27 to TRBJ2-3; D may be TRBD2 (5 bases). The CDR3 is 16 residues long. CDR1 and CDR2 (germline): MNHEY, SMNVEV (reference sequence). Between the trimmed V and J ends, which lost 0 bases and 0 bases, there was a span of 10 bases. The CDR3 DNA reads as TGTGCCAGCAGTTTATCGACGGGAACTAGCACAGATACGCAGTATTTT. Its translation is CASSLSTGTSTDTQYF.

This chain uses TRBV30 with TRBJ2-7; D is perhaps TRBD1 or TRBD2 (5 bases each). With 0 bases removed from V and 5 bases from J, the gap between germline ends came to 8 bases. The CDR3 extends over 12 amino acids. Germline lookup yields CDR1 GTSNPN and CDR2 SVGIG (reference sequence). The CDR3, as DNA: TGTGCCTGGAGTGTACGAGGGGACGAGCAGTACTTC. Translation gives CAWSVRGDEQYF.

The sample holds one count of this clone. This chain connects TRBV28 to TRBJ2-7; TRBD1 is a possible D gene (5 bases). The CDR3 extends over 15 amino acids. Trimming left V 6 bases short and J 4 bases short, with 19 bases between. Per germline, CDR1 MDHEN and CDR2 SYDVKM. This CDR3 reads CASRRTSPWGYEQYF. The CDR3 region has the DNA TGTGCCAGCAGACGGACAAGCCCTTGGGGATACGAGCAGTACTTC.

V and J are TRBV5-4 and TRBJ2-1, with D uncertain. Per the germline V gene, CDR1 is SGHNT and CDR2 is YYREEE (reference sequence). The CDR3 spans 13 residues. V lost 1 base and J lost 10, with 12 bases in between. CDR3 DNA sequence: TGTGCCAGCAGCTTGAACCCTGAACGGGAGCAGTTCTTC. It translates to CASSLNPEREQFF.

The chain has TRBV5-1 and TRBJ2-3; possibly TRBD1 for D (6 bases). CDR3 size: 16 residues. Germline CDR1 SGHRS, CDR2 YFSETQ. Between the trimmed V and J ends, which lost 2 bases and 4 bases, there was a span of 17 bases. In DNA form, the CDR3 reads TGCGCCAGCAGCTTACTACAGGGAGAGAACGCAGATACGCAGTATTTT. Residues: CASSLLQGENADTQYF. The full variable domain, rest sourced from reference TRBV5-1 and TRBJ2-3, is KAGVTQTPRYLIKTRGQQVTLSCSPISGHRSVSWYQQTPGQGLQFLFEYFSETQRNKGNFPGRFSGRQFSNSRSEMNVSTLELGDSALYLCASSLLQGENADTQYFGPGTRLTVL.

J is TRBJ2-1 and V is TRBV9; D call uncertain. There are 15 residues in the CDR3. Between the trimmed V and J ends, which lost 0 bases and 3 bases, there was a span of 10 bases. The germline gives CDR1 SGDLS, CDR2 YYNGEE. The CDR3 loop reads CASSVDISSYNEQFF. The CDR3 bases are TGTGCCAGCAGCGTAGATATTAGCAGCTACAATGAGCAGTTCTTC.

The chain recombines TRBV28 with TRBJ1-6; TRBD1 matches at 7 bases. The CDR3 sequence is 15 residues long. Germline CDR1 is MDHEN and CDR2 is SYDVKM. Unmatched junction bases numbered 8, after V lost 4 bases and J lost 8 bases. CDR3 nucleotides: TGTGCCAGCAGTTCGACAGGGCTAGGGGATTCACCCCTCCACTTT. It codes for CASSSTGLGDSPLHF.

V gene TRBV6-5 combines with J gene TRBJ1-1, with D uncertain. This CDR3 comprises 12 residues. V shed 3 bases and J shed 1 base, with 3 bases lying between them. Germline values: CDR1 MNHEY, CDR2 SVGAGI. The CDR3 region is CASSYENTEAFF. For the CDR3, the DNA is TGTGCCAGCAGTTATGAGAACACTGAAGCTTTCTTT.

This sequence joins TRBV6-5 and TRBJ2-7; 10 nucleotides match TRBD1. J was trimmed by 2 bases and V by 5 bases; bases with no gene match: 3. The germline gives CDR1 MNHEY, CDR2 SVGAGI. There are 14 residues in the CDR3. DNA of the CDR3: TGTGCCAGCAGTATGGGACAGGGGCCCTACGAGCAGTACTTC. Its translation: CASSMGQGPYEQYF.

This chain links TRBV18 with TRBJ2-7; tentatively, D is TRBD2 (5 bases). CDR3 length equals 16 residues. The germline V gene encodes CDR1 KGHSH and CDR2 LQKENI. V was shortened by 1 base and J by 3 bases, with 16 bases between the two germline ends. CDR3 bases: TGTGCCAGCTCACCACTTCCGGGGTCGGAGAACTACGAGCAGTACTTC. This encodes CASSPLPGSENYEQYF.

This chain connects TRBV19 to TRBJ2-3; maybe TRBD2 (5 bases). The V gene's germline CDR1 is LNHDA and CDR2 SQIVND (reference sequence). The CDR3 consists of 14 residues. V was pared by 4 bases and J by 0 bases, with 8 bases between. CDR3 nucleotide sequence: TGTGCCAGTAGTACTAGCTATAGCACAGATACGCAGTATTTT. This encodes CASSTSYSTDTQYF. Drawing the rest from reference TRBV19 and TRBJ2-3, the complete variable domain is DGGITQSPKYLFRKEGQNVTLSCEQNLNHDAMYWYRQDPGQGLRLIYYSQIVNDFQKGDIAEGYSVSREKKESFPLTVTSAQKNPTAFYLCASSTSYSTDTQYFGPGTRLTVL.

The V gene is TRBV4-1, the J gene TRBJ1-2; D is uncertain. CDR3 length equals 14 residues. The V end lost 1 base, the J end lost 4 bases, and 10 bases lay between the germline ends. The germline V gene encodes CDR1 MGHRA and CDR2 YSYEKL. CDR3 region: CASSQGGRGYGYTF. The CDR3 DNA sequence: TGCGCCAGCAGCCAAGGAGGGAGAGGCTATGGCTACACCTTC.

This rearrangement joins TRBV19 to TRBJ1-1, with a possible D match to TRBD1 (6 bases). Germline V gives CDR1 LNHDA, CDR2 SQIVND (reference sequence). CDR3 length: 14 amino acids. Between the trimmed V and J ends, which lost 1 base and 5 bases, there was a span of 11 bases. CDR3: CASSIGGRGTEAFF. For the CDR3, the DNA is TGTGCCAGTAGTATAGGAGGGAGGGGGACTGAAGCTTTCTTT.

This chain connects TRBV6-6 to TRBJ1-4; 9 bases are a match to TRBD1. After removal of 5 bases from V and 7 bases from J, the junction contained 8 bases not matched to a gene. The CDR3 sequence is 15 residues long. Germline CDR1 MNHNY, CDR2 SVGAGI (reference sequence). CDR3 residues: CASSPTGGRVEKLFF. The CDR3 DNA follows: TGTGCCAGCAGTCCCACAGGGGGCCGAGTTGAAAAACTGTTTTTT.

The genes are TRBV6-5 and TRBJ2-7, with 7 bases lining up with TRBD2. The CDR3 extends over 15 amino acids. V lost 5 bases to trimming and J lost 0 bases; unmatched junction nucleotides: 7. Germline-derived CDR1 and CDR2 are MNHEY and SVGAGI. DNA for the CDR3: TGTGCCAGCAGTCTAAGACTAGCCCGCTCCTACGAGCAGTACTTC. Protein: CASSLRLARSYEQYF.

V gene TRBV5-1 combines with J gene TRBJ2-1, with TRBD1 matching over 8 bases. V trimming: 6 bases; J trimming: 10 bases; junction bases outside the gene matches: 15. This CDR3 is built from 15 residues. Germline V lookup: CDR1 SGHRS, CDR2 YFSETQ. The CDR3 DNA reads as TGCGCCAGCACCCTACAGACAGGGGAGTATCTGGAGCAGTTCTTC. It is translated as CASTLQTGEYLEQFF.

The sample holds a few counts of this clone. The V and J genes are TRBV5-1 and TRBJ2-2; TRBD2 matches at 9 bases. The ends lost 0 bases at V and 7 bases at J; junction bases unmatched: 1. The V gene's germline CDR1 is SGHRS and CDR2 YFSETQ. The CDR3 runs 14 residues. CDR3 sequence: CASSLAREGGELFF. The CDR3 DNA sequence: TGCGCCAGCAGCTTGGCGCGGGAGGGCGGGGAGCTGTTTTTT.

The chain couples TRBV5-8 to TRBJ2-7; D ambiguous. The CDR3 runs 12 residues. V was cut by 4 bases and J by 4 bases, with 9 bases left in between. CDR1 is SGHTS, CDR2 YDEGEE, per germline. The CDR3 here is CASSPAGYEQYF. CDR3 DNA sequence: TGTGCCAGCAGCCCGGCCGGTTACGAGCAGTACTTC.

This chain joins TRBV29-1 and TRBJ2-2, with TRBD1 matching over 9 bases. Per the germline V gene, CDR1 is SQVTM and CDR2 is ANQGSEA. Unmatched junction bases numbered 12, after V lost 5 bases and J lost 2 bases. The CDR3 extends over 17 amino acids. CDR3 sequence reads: CSVRVNDRGANTGELFF. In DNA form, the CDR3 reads TGCAGCGTTAGAGTAAATGACAGGGGGGCAAACACCGGGGAGCTGTTTTTT.